These 5 T cell receptor beta chains came from one sample sequenced in a study of CD8 T cells in ankylosing spondylitis (dated by TCRdb to 2016 to 2017). Libraries came from 5' RACE. Instrument on record: Illumina HiSeq 2500. Through fastp at Q25 and MiXCR, TCRdb rebuilt clones from the public reads, retaining in-frame beta chains. Every CDR3 protein is listed once, alongside the most common genes and DNA of its rows. Across this sample there are around 330,000 distinct CDR3 sequences, with under 14% seen only once. The top ten clonotypes cover roughly 9.1% of the sample. The sequenced sample was blood, either unsorted or a sorted T cell fraction (not recorded which). The receptors derive from a female donor with ankylosing spondylitis or in good health (not recorded which).

This clonotype was seen many times. This chain uses TRBV29-1 with TRBJ2-1; 13 bases map to TRBD2. With V trimmed by 7 bases and J by 9 bases, 9 bases remained unmatched. CDR1 and CDR2 from the germline V gene are SQVTM and ANQGSEA. The CDR3 extends over 14 amino acids. The CDR3: CSEKLAGGPGEQFF. The CDR3 DNA sequence: TGCAGCGAGAAACTAGCGGGAGGGCCAGGTGAGCAGTTCTTC.

The sample holds many counts of this clonotype. The rearrangement uses TRBV6-5 and TRBJ2-6; no clear D gene. The CDR3 has 19 amino acids. V lost 0 bases and J 0 bases, leaving 15 bases between the germline ends. Germline loops: CDR1 MNHEY, CDR2 SVGAGI. The CDR3 spells CASSYSVRARLSGANVLTF. CDR3 in DNA: TGTGCCAGCAGTTACTCAGTCCGCGCACGGCTCTCTGGGGCCAACGTCCTGACTTTC.

This clonotype was counted at least ten times. The chain uses TRBV9 and TRBJ2-7; TRBD2 aligns across 7 bases. The V gene's germline CDR1 is SGDLS and CDR2 YYNGEE. V shed 4 bases and J 5 bases; nucleotides not matched to a gene: 9. This CDR3 is built from 14 residues. The CDR3 DNA follows: TGTGCCAGCAGCTTAAGGGACGGGAGGAACGAGCAGTACTTC. This translates into CASSLRDGRNEQYF.

Comments on this clonotype: A read error is possible here, since a much larger clone lies one base away. The rearrangement uses TRBV20-1 and TRBJ1-5; perhaps TRBD1 as D (6 bases). The CDR3 totals 14 residues. CDR1 DFQATT and CDR2 SNEGSKA come from the germline V gene (reference sequence). The CDR3 nucleotides read TGCAGTGCTAGTTGGACAGATAGCAGTCAGCCCCAGCATTTT. Encoded protein: CSASWTDSSQPQHF.

This clonotype has ten or more counts. The rearrangement uses TRBV7-2 and TRBJ1-5, with TRBD1 identical over 9 bases. From germline, CDR1 is SGHTA and CDR2 FQGNSA. The CDR3 contains 15 residues. Trimming cost V 5 bases and J 5 bases; bases outside gene matches: 7. CDR3 in DNA: TGTGCCAGCAGCGTGGGACAGGGAGGGCATCAGCCCCAGCATTTT. Translation gives CASSVGQGGHQPQHF.